Below, 6 T cell receptor beta chains from the same sample are listed, as sequenced in a study of T cell repertoires in cytomegalovirus infection. TCRdb itself ran the reads through MiXCR, one entry per CDR3 protein. The table has 150,000 to 200,000 distinct CDR3 sequences, roughly 27% seen once. Sequenced material: PBMCs. Every receptor here comes from a human donor in good health (CMV status not recorded). Some clones in this sample may be carry-over from other donors' samples.

The chain is built from TRBV5-4 and TRBJ1-1; no clear D. CDR1 is SGHNT and CDR2 is YYREEE in the germline V gene (reference sequence). The CDR3 contains 13 residues. V was clipped by 4 bases and J by 1 base, with 8 bases between them. The CDR3: CASSTDTNTEAFF. In nucleotides, the CDR3 is TGTGCCAGCAGCACAGATACGAACACTGAAGCTTTCTTT.

At least ten counts were recorded for this clonotype. The chain couples TRBV12-3 or TRBV12-4 to TRBJ1-5, with D unresolved. The CDR3 consists of 13 residues. Trimming left V 3 bases short and J 5 bases short, with 8 bases between. The CDR3 DNA reads as TGTGCCAGCAGTTTCAAGGACGATCAGCCCCAGCATTTT. It encodes CASSFKDDQPQHF.

This clonotype was observed a few times. Here the CDR3 reads CASTPRRGTGDGDTQYF. The CDR3 coding sequence is TGTGCCAGCACCCCCCGGAGGGGGACAGGGGATGGGGATACGCAGTATTTT. This chain links TRBV7-3 with TRBJ2-3, with 10 bases matching TRBD1. With 7 bases clipped from V and 6 bases from J, the junction kept 16 bases outside the gene matches. Germline CDR1 and CDR2: SGHTA and FQGTGA. This CDR3 has 17 amino acids.

The V and J genes are TRBV6-6 and TRBJ1-1; no definite D call. CDR3 length: 12 amino acids. V shed 5 bases and J shed 4 bases, with 8 bases lying between them. Germline V lookup: CDR1 MNHNY, CDR2 SVGAGI (reference sequence). CDR3 residues: CASSATVTEAFF. CDR3 coding DNA: TGTGCCAGCAGTGCCACAGTCACTGAAGCTTTCTTT.

CDR3 sequence: CASSYSGTGLMNTEAFF. Here the CDR3 DNA reads TGTGCCAGCAGTTACTCCGGGACAGGGTTAATGAACACTGAAGCTTTCTTT. The chain has TRBV6-2 or TRBV6-3 and TRBJ1-1; 9 bases are shared with TRBD1. Trimming at V came to 0 bases and at J to 0 bases, leaving 5 bases not matched to a gene. Germline V gives CDR1 MNHEY, CDR2 SVGEGT. The CDR3 runs 17 residues.

This clonotype was observed a few times. The V and J genes are TRBV19 and TRBJ1-5; D is possibly TRBD1 (5 bases). The CDR3 contains 14 residues. CDR1 is LNHDA, CDR2 SQIVND, per germline (reference sequence). Here the CDR3 DNA reads TGTGCTGGAGGGCCTGACAGCCTCAATCAGCCCCAGCATTTT. Translation gives CAGGPDSLNQPQHF.